One and the same sample provided the 8 T cell receptor beta chains below, sequenced in a study of radiation and T cells in renal cell carcinoma. Treatment noted: treatment-naive control, cytoreductive nephrectomy. Sequencing was performed with immunoSEQ multiplex PCR; in TCRdb, only in-frame clones are kept and a portion is missing. The table lists about 24,000 clones, roughly 60% of them singletons. The input for sequencing was tumor tissue, taken from a patient whose treatment was nephrectomy without radiotherapy. All receptors come from a man aged 35 to 55 with renal cell carcinoma.

The chain carries TRBV10-3 and TRBJ2-5; 8 bases are a match to TRBD2. Trimming took 3 bases from V and 1 from J; bases not matched to a gene: 7. The CDR3 extends over 16 amino acids. CDR1 and CDR2 from the germline V gene are ENHRY and SYGVKD. In DNA form, the CDR3 reads TGTGCCATCAGTGAATTTAAAGCGGGAGCCCAAGAGACCCAGTACTTC. Amino acid sequence: CAISEFKAGAQETQYF.

The V and J genes are TRBV9 and TRBJ2-2, with D hard to call. CDR3 length: 13 residues. Germline V CDR1 and CDR2: SGDLS, YYNGEE. Trimming removed 2 bases from V and 4 bases from J, with 6 bases in between. The CDR3 sequence: CASSVGFTGELFF. CDR3 in DNA: TGTGCCAGCAGCGTCGGGTTCACCGGGGAGCTGTTTTTT.

The V call is TRBV6-5, the J call TRBJ1-2; no firm D call. Trimming removed 5 bases at V and 7 bases at J, with 8 bases between. The CDR3 loop spans 11 amino acids. CDR1 and CDR2 (germline): MNHEY, SVGAGI. The DNA of the CDR3 is TGTGCCAGCAGTAAAGGTCGTGGCTACACCTTC. Translated: CASSKGRGYTF.

The chain links TRBV15 to TRBJ1-5; D might be TRBD1 (5 bases). From germline, CDR1 is LNHNV and CDR2 YYDKDF (reference sequence). The CDR3 contains 14 residues. The germline V and J ends were trimmed by 4 bases and 4 bases, with 11 bases remaining between them. DNA for the CDR3: TGTGCCACCAGCATACGGGGCCGAAATCAGCCCCAGCATTTT. This encodes CATSIRGRNQPQHF.

The V call is TRBV6-5, the J call TRBJ1-1; D call uncertain. The CDR3 spans 13 residues. V was pared by 3 bases and J by 2 bases, with 7 bases between. Per the germline V gene, CDR1 is MNHEY and CDR2 is SVGAGI. The CDR3 region has the DNA TGTGCCAGCAGTTATGGCCAAAACACTGAAGCTTTCTTT. Protein: CASSYGQNTEAFF.

The rearrangement links TRBV4-1 to TRBJ1-3; D possibly corresponds to TRBD1 (6 bases). Looked up from germline, CDR1 is MGHRA and CDR2 is YSYEKL. V dropped 1 base and J dropped 9 bases, with 16 bases sitting between them. This CDR3 has 15 residues. For the CDR3, the DNA is TGCGCCAGCAGCCAAGTCGAGGGCAGGGGTGGCACCATATATTTT. This encodes CASSQVEGRGGTIYF.

This rearrangement joins TRBV5-1 to TRBJ2-7; TRBD2 matches at 7 bases. The CDR3 loop spans 14 amino acids. Per germline, CDR1 SGHRS and CDR2 YFSETQ. V gave up 4 bases and J gave up 4 bases; unmatched junction bases: 8. The CDR3 coding sequence is TGCGCCAGCAGCGGGAGCGGGGTTGGGTACGAGCAGTACTTC. It yields the protein CASSGSGVGYEQYF.

The chain employs TRBV5-1 and TRBJ2-3; D is perhaps TRBD1 (6 bases). CDR1 SGHRS and CDR2 YFSETQ come from the germline V gene. The CDR3 extends over 15 amino acids. V was clipped by 0 bases and J by 6 bases, with 14 bases between them. The CDR3 here is CASSLVGDKGDTQYF. The DNA for the CDR3 is TGCGCCAGCAGCTTGGTCGGGGACAAGGGCGATACGCAGTATTTT.